This is a list of T cell receptor beta chains from one sample in a study of blood T cell repertoires in COVID-19. Here immunoSEQ multiplex PCR was the method, and the copy in TCRdb shows in-frame clones only, minus some. The sample has approximately 280,000 clones, roughly four fifths seen once. Sequencing was performed on PBMCs or T cells enriched from blood (not recorded which). The receptors come from a man aged 40-49 years who had been exposed to COVID-19. Each CDR3 is given with its conserved first and last residue. D genes are given only for firm matches. A row's size may be missing; if present it is once, few, many or a size class.

D gene,clone size,V gene,J gene,CDR3 protein,CDR3 DNA
NA,NA,TRBV5-4,TRBJ1-2,CASSGSRPYGYTF,TGTGCCAGCTCGGGGAGCAGACCCTATGGCTACACCTTC
NA,few,TRBV7-9,TRBJ2-2,CASSLARTTGELFF,TGTGCCAGCAGCTTAGCGCGAACCACCGGGGAGCTGTTTTTT
TRBD2,NA,TRBV19,TRBJ2-1,CASSPKTSGRAGEQFF,TGTGCCAGTAGTCCCAAGACTAGCGGGAGGGCGGGTGAGCAGTTCTTC
NA,few,TRBV30,TRBJ1-4,CACHTGSTNEKLFF,TGTGCCTGTCATACAGGGTCAACTAATGAAAAACTGTTTTTT
TRBD1,NA,TRBV12-3/TRBV12-4,TRBJ2-5,CASSLRGRETQYF,TGTGCCAGCAGCCTCAGGGGGCGAGAGACCCAGTACTTC
NA,NA,TRBV24-1,TRBJ2-2,CATSKQGGFVNGGELFF,TGTGCCACCAGTAAACAGGGGGGGTTCGTCAATGGCGGGGAGCTGTTTTTT
TRBD2,NA,TRBV29-1,TRBJ2-7,CSGSGVTSYEQYF,TGCAGCGGTAGCGGGGTAACTTCCTACGAGCAGTACTTC
TRBD2,NA,TRBV18,TRBJ2-5,CASSPPRAGGPETQYF,TGTGCCAGCTCACCACCACGAGCGGGAGGGCCGGAGACCCAGTACTTC
TRBD1,NA,TRBV6-2/TRBV6-3,TRBJ2-7,CASSHPPSTGGYYEQYF,TGTGCCAGCAGTCACCCCCCCTCGACAGGGGGCTACTACGAGCAGTACTTC
NA,NA,TRBV13,TRBJ2-3,CASSVYTDTQYF,TGTGCCAGCAGCGTGTACACAGATACGCAGTATTTT
NA,NA,TRBV3-1/TRBV3-2,TRBJ1-5,CASSQDRDQPQHF,TGTGCCAGCAGCCAAGATCGGGATCAGCCCCAGCATTTT
NA,NA,TRBV25-1,TRBJ1-5,CASSDSGVQPQHF,TGTGCCAGCAGTGATTCAGGGGTTCAGCCCCAGCATTTT
NA,NA,TRBV12-3/TRBV12-4,TRBJ2-4,CASSYRVNIQYF,TGTGCCAGCAGTTACAGGGTAAACATTCAGTACTTC
NA,NA,TRBV7-6,TRBJ1-1,CASSLGAGDTEAFF,TGTGCCAGCAGCTTAGGGGCAGGGGACACTGAAGCTTTCTTT
NA,NA,TRBV27,TRBJ2-1,CASSFGGNGNEQFF,TGTGCCAGCAGTTTCGGCGGGAACGGGAATGAGCAGTTCTTC